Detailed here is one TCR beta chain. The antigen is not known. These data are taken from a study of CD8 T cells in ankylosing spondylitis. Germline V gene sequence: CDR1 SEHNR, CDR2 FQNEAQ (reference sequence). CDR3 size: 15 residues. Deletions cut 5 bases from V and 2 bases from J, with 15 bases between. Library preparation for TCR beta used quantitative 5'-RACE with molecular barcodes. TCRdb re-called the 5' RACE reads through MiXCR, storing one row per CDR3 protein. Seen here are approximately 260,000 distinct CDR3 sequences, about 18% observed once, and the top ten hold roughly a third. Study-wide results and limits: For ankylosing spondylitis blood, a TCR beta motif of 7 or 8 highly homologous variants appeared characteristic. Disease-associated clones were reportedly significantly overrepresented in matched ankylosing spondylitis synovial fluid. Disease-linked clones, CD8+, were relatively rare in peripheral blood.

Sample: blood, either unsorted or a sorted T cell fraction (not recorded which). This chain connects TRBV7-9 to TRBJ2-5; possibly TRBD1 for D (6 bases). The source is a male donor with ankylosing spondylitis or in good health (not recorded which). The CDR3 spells CASSPRLGAQETQYF. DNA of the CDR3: TGTGCCAGCAGCCCCCGGTTGGGGGCACAAGAGACCCAGTACTTC.